Given below is one T cell receptor (beta chain) in context. Its cognate antigen is unknown. This specimen comes from a study of regulatory dendritic cells for organ transplantation. Study outcomes and limitations: Between individuals, the alloreactive memory CD8+ T cell pool differed considerably. Naive T cells showed high diversity, memory cells less, memory CD8+ least. Mature dendritic cells appeared to drive more memory CD8+ clonal expansion than regulatory ones.

The CDR3 has 15 residues. Per germline, CDR1 MNHEY and CDR2 SVGAGI. Trimming cost V 6 bases and J 0 bases, with 11 bases left between them. The protocol was immunoSEQ multiplex PCR, while the TCRdb copy is restricted to in-frame clones and leaves out a portion. Counted here are about 30,000 clones, around 80% occurring once; the ten biggest clones make up 0.1%. The sequence derives from a human donor in good health. The chain uses TRBV6-5 and TRBJ2-2, with D tentatively TRBD2 (7 bases). What was sequenced was naive CD4+ T cells from blood. The subset: CD45RA+ naive T cells. CDR3 amino acids: CASRLGGANTGELFF. The DNA for the CDR3 is TGTGCCAGCAGGCTAGGGGGGGCGAACACCGGGGAGCTGTTTTTT.